The T cell receptor beta chain described here comes from a study of long-term antiretroviral therapy in people with HIV. Study-wide points: Clones that expanded before ART (that is, prior to treatment) dominated the repertoire at all time points. The study found narrower CDR3 length ranges in HIV repertoires than in controls.

The assay used was immunoSEQ (version v3.0), run at survey level. Assay used: immunoSEQ multiplex PCR; TCRdb lists only in-frame clones, some missing. This sample yields 11,000 to 15,000 clones, of which around three quarters are seen a single time; about 30% belongs to the top ten. A word on this clone: Its antigen is not identified.

The source was unsorted PBMCs, collected 3.1 years after starting antiretroviral therapy. This sequence was found in a man aged 35 to 55 with HIV.

The CDR3: CASSLEGRTNEKLFF. CDR3 DNA sequence: TGTGCCAGCAGCTTAGAGGGGCGAACTAATGAAAAACTGTTTTTT. This chain links TRBV9 with TRBJ1-4, with D maybe TRBD1 (5 bases). The CDR3 has 15 residues. Trimming took 4 bases from V and 1 from J, leaving 11 bases between them. Germline-derived CDR1 and CDR2 are SGDLS and YYNGEE.